The T cell receptor (beta chain) described here comes from a study of cytomegalovirus exposure and HLA in healthy donors. This clone was counted a few times. CDR3 length equals 15 residues. Germline lookup yields CDR1 WSHSY and CDR2 SAAADI. Unmatched junction bases numbered 4, after V lost 7 bases and J lost 1 base. It was with 60 Vbeta and 13 Jbeta primers that the PCR ran. Clones were sequenced by immunoSEQ multiplex PCR, and TCRdb holds only the in-frame ones, with some missing. Altogether tens of thousands of clones are present, approximately 82% being singletons, with the ten largest covering approximately 2.3%.

Sequenced sample: PBMCs. The V gene is TRBV10-2, the J gene TRBJ2-2, with TRBD1 matching 9 bases. The origin of this receptor is a man aged 35 to 55 in good health and CMV-seronegative. The CDR3 reads CASKHRGQNTGELFF. In DNA, the CDR3 is TGCGCCAGCAAACACAGGGGGCAGAACACCGGGGAGCTGTTTTTT.